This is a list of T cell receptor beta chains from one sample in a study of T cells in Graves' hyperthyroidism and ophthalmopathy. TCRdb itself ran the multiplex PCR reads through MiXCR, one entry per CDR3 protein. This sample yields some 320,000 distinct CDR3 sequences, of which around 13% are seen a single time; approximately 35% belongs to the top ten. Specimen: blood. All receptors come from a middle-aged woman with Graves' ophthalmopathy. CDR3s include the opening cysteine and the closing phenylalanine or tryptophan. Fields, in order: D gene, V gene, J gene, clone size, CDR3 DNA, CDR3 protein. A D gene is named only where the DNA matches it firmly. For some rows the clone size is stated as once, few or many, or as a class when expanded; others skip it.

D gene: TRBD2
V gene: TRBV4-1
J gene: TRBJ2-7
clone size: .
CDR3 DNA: TGCGCCAGCAGCCAAGTGTCTAGCGGGAGCTCCTACGAGCAGTACTTC
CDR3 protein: CASSQVSSGSSYEQYF

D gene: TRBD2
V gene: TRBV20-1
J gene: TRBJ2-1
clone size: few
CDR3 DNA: TGCAGTGCTAGTGACCCTCCCGGCGCTAGCGGGAGATTATCCTACAATGAGCAGTTCTTC
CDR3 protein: CSASDPPGASGRLSYNEQFF

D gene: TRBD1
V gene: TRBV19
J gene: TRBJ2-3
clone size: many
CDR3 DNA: TGTGCCAGTAGTATCCAGACAGGGATCACAGATACGCAGTATTTT
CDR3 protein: CASSIQTGITDTQYF

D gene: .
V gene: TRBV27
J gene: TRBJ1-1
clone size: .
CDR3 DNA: TGTGCCAGCAGTTTATGGGGGAAATCTGAAGCTTTCTTT
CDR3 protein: CASSLWGKSEAFF

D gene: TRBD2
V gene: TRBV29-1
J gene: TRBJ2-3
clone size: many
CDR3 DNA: TGCAGCGCTCTAGCGGGGTCTAGCACAGATACGCAGTATTTT
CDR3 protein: CSALAGSSTDTQYF

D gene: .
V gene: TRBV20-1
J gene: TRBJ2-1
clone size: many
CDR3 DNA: TGCAGTGCTAGAGAATCGGGGAGTGGATTCTTC
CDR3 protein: CSARESGSGFF

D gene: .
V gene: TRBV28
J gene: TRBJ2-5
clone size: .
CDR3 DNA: TGTGCCAGCAGTTTTATTTTAGGTTTAGCGGACAACCAAGAGACCCAGTACTTC
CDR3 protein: CASSFILGLADNQETQYF

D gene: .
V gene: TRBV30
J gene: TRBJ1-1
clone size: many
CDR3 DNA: TGTGCCTGGAGTGGGCAGGGGACTGAAGCTTTCTTT
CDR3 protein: CAWSGQGTEAFF

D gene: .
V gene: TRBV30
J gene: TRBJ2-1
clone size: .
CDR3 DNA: TGTGCCTGGAGTGTACGGGGTAGATTCACTGAGCAGTTCTTC
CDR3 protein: CAWSVRGRFTEQFF

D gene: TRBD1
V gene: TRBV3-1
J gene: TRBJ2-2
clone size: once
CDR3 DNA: TGTGCCAGCAGCCCTACGACAGGGGGCGGGAACACCGGGGAGCTGTTTTTT
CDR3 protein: CASSPTTGGGNTGELFF

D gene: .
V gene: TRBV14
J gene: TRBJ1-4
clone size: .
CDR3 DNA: TGTGCCAGCAGCCGCCCTGGTGAAAAACTGTTTTTT
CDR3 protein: CASSRPGEKLFF

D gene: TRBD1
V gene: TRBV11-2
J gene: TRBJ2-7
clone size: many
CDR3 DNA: TGTGCCAGCAGCTTATTCGCCGGGGACAGGGTCCTCGAGCAGTACTTC
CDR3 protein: CASSLFAGDRVLEQYF